This T cell receptor (beta chain) appears in the sequencing data of a study of cytomegalovirus exposure and HLA in healthy donors. This clone was counted between two and nine times. With 1 base removed from V and 9 bases from J, the gap between germline ends came to 20 bases. There are 17 residues in the CDR3. The germline V gene encodes CDR1 SGHTS and CDR2 YDEGEE. Assay: immunoSEQ multiplex PCR; the TCRdb copy retains only in-frame clones and omits some. Of more than 110,000 clones listed, approximately 94% are singletons. The V gene is TRBV5-8, the J gene TRBJ1-6; D gene unclear. This TCR was sampled from a man in his late teens or twenties in good health and CMV-seropositive. The sample was PBMCs. The CDR3 is CASSLRDFHTSLSPLHF. The CDR3 coding sequence is TGTGCCAGCAGCTTGAGAGACTTCCACACCTCCCTTTCACCCCTCCACTTT.